The 12 T cell receptor beta chains below all came from one sample that was sequenced in a study of blood T cell repertoires in COVID-19. This table comes from immunoSEQ multiplex PCR, and its TCRdb copy is limited to in-frame clones, with some not included. The data contain approximately 150,000 clones, roughly 84% of them singletons. Material: peripheral blood. These receptors were obtained from a man in his sixties with active or convalescent COVID-19.

The rearrangement uses TRBV28 and TRBJ1-1; the D gene is possibly TRBD1 (5 bases). Germline V gives CDR1 MDHEN, CDR2 SYDVKM. Trimming took off 3 bases at V and 0 bases at J, with 11 bases between the two ends. The CDR3 sequence is 15 residues long. The CDR3 bases are TGTGCCAGCAGTTTTCCTGACAGAATGAACACTGAAGCTTTCTTT. It is translated as CASSFPDRMNTEAFF.

V usage is TRBV27 and J usage is TRBJ2-4; D remains unclear. Germline V gives CDR1 MNHEY, CDR2 SMNVEV (reference sequence). V lost 4 bases, J lost 1 base, and 5 bases lay in between. The CDR3 consists of 13 residues. CDR3 in DNA: TGTGCCAGCAGTTACGGGGCCAAAAACATTCAGTACTTC. It specifies CASSYGAKNIQYF.

The chain is built from TRBV11-2 and TRBJ2-5; TRBD1 matches at 9 bases. The V and J ends lost 5 bases and 4 bases, in that order; junction bases with no gene match: 17. The CDR3 consists of 18 residues. In germline, CDR1 is SGHAT, CDR2 FQNNGV. CDR3: CASSPWTGETYSGETQYF. The CDR3 DNA reads TGTGCCAGCAGCCCCTGGACAGGGGAGACGTATTCAGGAGAGACCCAGTACTTC.

This clone turned up a few times. Additional DNA sequences in this sample encode the identical CDR3. The J gene is TRBJ1-3, the V gene TRBV7-9; no clear D. Germline V lookup: CDR1 SEHNR, CDR2 FQNEAQ (reference sequence). This CDR3 spans 13 amino acids. The V and J ends lost 3 bases and 2 bases respectively, with 5 bases between them. The CDR3, as DNA: TGTGCCAGCAGCTTGGCAGCTGGAAACACCATATATTTT. Protein product: CASSLAAGNTIYF.

CDR3 sequence reads: CASSQDDRGLGNQPQHF. Here the CDR3 DNA reads TGCGCCAGCAGCCAAGACGACAGGGGCCTTGGCAATCAGCCCCAGCATTTT. The chain has TRBV4-3 and TRBJ1-5; TRBD1 agrees at 8 bases. This CDR3 has 17 residues. V gave up 0 bases and J gave up 2 bases; unmatched junction bases: 6. Germline values: CDR1 LGHNA, CDR2 YSLEER.

The chain uses TRBV24-1 and TRBJ2-4; tentative D call: TRBD1 (5 bases). The germline gives CDR1 KGHDR, CDR2 SFDVKD. Trimming removed 5 bases at V and 9 bases at J, with 13 bases between. The CDR3 contains 13 residues. The DNA for the CDR3 is TGTGCCACCAGTGTCGAAGGGGTGGGCATTCAGTACTTC. Encoded protein: CATSVEGVGIQYF.

The chain employs TRBV18 and TRBJ1-1, with D tentatively TRBD1 (6 bases). V lost 2 bases to trimming and J lost 1 base, with 11 bases between them. The germline V gene has CDR1 KGHSH and CDR2 LQKENI. The CDR3 has 15 amino acids. CDR3 protein: CASSPEQGRNTEAFF. In DNA, the CDR3 is TGTGCCAGCTCACCAGAACAGGGAAGGAACACTGAAGCTTTCTTT.

The chain combines TRBV28 with TRBJ1-1; tentatively, D is TRBD1 (6 bases). V lost 8 bases, J lost 0 bases, and 16 bases lay in between. The CDR3 spans 15 residues. Germline V gene sequence: CDR1 MDHEN, CDR2 SYDVKM. This CDR3 reads CASQQRTVMNTEAFF. Here the CDR3 DNA reads TGTGCCAGCCAACAACGGACAGTCATGAACACTGAAGCTTTCTTT. The whole variable domain, filled in from reference TRBV28 and TRBJ1-1, reads DVKVTQSSRYLVKRTGEKVFLECVQDMDHENMFWYRQDPGLGLRLIYFSYDVKMKEKGDIPEGYSVSREKKERFSLILESASTNQTSMYLCASQQRTVMNTEAFFGQGTRLTVV.

This chain connects TRBV14 to TRBJ2-1; the D gene is possibly TRBD2 (5 bases). The CDR3 has 14 residues. Trimming cost V 1 base and J 6 bases, with 10 bases left between them. The V gene's germline CDR1 is SGHDN and CDR2 FVKESK. This chain's CDR3 is CASSQGTYINEQFF. For the CDR3, the DNA is TGTGCCAGCAGCCAAGGGACTTACATCAATGAGCAGTTCTTC.

The V gene is TRBV4-3, the J gene TRBJ1-1; possibly TRBD1 for D (6 bases). CDR1 is LGHNA, CDR2 YSLEER, per germline. The CDR3 is made up of 12 amino acids. V lost 3 bases, J lost 8 bases, and 10 bases lay in between. The CDR3, as DNA: TGCGCCAGCAGCCAGGGGGCACGGGAAGCTTTCTTT. Translating it yields CASSQGAREAFF.

The rearrangement links TRBV6-1 to TRBJ1-2; D is possibly TRBD1 (6 bases). The V and J ends lost 1 base and 4 bases respectively, with 13 bases between them. CDR1 MNHNS and CDR2 SASEGT come from the germline V gene. The CDR3 is made up of 15 amino acids. CDR3 residues: CASSEDSRGPYGYTF. The CDR3 DNA reads TGTGCCAGCAGTGAAGACAGCAGGGGCCCCTATGGCTACACCTTC.

The chain has TRBV7-2 and TRBJ2-1; 9 bases are a match to TRBD2. The junction had 6 bases not matched to a gene; V was cut back by 5 bases and J by 7 bases. CDR3 length: 14 residues. Germline V gene data show CDR1 as SGHTA and CDR2 as FQGNSA. CDR3 residues: CASSGGLAGNEQFF. CDR3 DNA: TGTGCCAGCAGCGGGGGACTAGCAGGTAATGAGCAGTTCTTC.